The 12 T cell receptor beta chains presented below share a single source sample, sequenced in a study of T cells in Graves' hyperthyroidism and ophthalmopathy. Regions amplified from RNA transcripts were the TCR beta CDR3 regions. First-round RT-PCR of the TCR CDR3 relied on the HTBI primer set. Via MiXCR, TCRdb re-called the multiplex PCR reads, giving one row per CDR3 protein. The sample lists roughly 710,000 distinct CDR3 sequences, approximately 36% occurring once. The sequenced sample consisted of blood. These receptors originate from a woman aged 40 to 55 with Graves' hyperthyroidism.

As for this clonotype: One end of the junction does not line up with germline, which may come from a read error. J is TRBJ1-5 and V is TRBV6-1, with unresolved D. Germline V gene sequence: CDR1 MNHNS, CDR2 SASEGT. The CDR3 has 15 residues. CDR3 region: CASSETPFRVKPHHF. Here the CDR3 DNA reads TGTGCCAGCAGTGAGACCCCTTTCAGAGTCAAACCCCACCATTTT.

This clonotype has only a few counts. The chain carries TRBV7-2 and TRBJ1-3; TRBD1 is a possible D gene (5 bases). The V gene's germline CDR1 is SGHTA and CDR2 FQGNSA. V was trimmed by 2 bases and J by 2 bases, leaving 10 bases between them. The CDR3 is 15 residues long. CDR3 nucleotide sequence: TGTGCCAGCAGCTTAACGCAGGGCCCTGGAAACACCATATATTTT. This gives the protein CASSLTQGPGNTIYF.

Only a few counts were recorded for this clonotype. The chain recombines TRBV11-2 with TRBJ2-7, with a possible D match to TRBD2 (6 bases). The CDR3 extends over 12 amino acids. The V end lost 5 bases, the J end lost 10 bases, and 15 bases lay between the germline ends. Germline V gives CDR1 SGHAT, CDR2 FQNNGV. The chain's CDR3 is CASSPGTSGQYF. CDR3 nucleotides: TGTGCCAGCAGCCCAGGGACTTCGGGTCAGTACTTC.

This clonotype was recorded at least ten times. J is TRBJ1-1 and V is TRBV7-2; D uncertain. Germline V gene data show CDR1 as SGHTA and CDR2 as FQGNSA. This CDR3 has 13 residues. With 5 bases removed from V and 4 bases from J, the gap between germline ends came to 11 bases. The DNA for the CDR3 is TGTGCCAGCAGCCGGCCGGTGGGCACTGAAGCTTTCTTT. Translation: CASSRPVGTEAFF. The full variable domain, with the rest looked up from reference TRBV7-2 and TRBJ1-1, is GAGVSQSPSNKVTEKGKDVELRCDPISGHTALYWYRQSLGQGLEFLIYFQGNSAPDKSGLPSDRFSAERTGGSVSTLTIQRTQQEDSAVYLCASSRPVGTEAFFGQGTRLTVV.

There are many counts of this clonotype. V gene TRBV12-3 or TRBV12-4 combines with J gene TRBJ2-7, with D perhaps TRBD2 (5 bases). This CDR3 has 14 amino acids. V lost 5 bases and J 0 bases, leaving 11 bases between the germline ends. For the CDR3, the DNA is TGTGCCAGCAGTCTCCAACTAGGCTCCTACGAGCAGTACTTC. Protein: CASSLQLGSYEQYF.

On this clonotype itself: A much more abundant neighbour one base away suggests this may be a read error. The chain recombines TRBV9 with TRBJ1-5; D is undetermined. CDR1 and CDR2 from the germline V gene are SGDLS and YYNGEE. The V and J ends lost 4 bases and 0 bases respectively, with 20 bases between them. CDR3 length: 18 amino acids. Here the CDR3 reads CASSPPHDTAGSNQPQHF. For the CDR3, the DNA is TGTGCCAGCAGCCCCCCCCACGACACGGCGGGTAGCAATCAGCCCCAGCATTTT.

This clonotype appeared a few times. V is TRBV14 and J is TRBJ1-1, with D hard to call. In germline, CDR1 is SGHDN, CDR2 FVKESK. CDR3 length: 14 amino acids. The ends were cut back, 0 bases at V and 5 bases at J, with 10 bases in the middle. The CDR3 bases are TGTGCCAGCAGCCAAGATCTAGGATGGACTGAAGCTTTCTTT. As protein: CASSQDLGWTEAFF.

Comments on this clonotype: A much more abundant neighbour one base away suggests this may be a read error. The chain couples TRBV20-1 to TRBJ2-5; possible D gene TRBD1, 6 bases. The V gene lost 1 base and the J gene lost 1 base, with 10 bases spanning the gap. The CDR3 covers 14 residues. Germline lookup yields CDR1 DFQATT and CDR2 SNEGSKA (reference sequence). In DNA, the CDR3 is TGCAGTGCTAGAGGAGCAGGGGTCCAAGAGACCCAGTACTTC. It yields the protein CSARGAGVQETQYF.

This chain joins TRBV9 and TRBJ2-7; 7 positions agree with TRBD2. Germline CDR1 is SGDLS and CDR2 is YYNGEE. V lost 2 bases to trimming and J lost 4 bases; unmatched junction nucleotides: 12. There are 16 residues in the CDR3. In nucleotides, the CDR3 is TGTGCCAGCAGCGTGACGGAGTCTAGCGGAGGGTACGAGCAGTACTTC. It specifies CASSVTESSGGYEQYF.

This clonotype was counted ten times or more. The J gene is TRBJ1-5, the V gene TRBV19, with D unresolved. The V end lost 7 bases, the J end lost 0 bases, and 13 bases lay between the germline ends. CDR1 and CDR2 from the germline V gene are LNHDA and SQIVND (reference sequence). This CDR3 has 15 residues. The DNA for the CDR3 is TGTGCCAGTATTTGGACGACGGATAGCAATCAGCCCCAGCATTTT. It is translated as CASIWTTDSNQPQHF.

This clonotype was seen once. The J gene is TRBJ2-2, the V gene TRBV4-3; 7 nucleotides align to TRBD1. Germline CDR1 reads LGHNA; CDR2 reads YSLEER. The trim removed 4 bases at V and 4 bases at J, leaving 6 bases unmatched. CDR3 length: 15 residues. CDR3 nucleotides: TGCGCCAGCAGCCCCAGACAGGGACCCACCGGGGAGCTGTTTTTT. Translation gives CASSPRQGPTGELFF.

The chain recombines TRBV9 with TRBJ2-5, with 12 bases identical to TRBD1. V shed 0 bases and J 12 bases; nucleotides not matched to a gene: 6. The CDR3 extends over 14 amino acids. Germline CDR1 SGDLS, CDR2 YYNGEE. The CDR3 DNA reads TGTGCCAGCAGCGTAGTGGGGACAGGGGGCCCCGAGTACTTC. Translating it yields CASSVVGTGGPEYF.